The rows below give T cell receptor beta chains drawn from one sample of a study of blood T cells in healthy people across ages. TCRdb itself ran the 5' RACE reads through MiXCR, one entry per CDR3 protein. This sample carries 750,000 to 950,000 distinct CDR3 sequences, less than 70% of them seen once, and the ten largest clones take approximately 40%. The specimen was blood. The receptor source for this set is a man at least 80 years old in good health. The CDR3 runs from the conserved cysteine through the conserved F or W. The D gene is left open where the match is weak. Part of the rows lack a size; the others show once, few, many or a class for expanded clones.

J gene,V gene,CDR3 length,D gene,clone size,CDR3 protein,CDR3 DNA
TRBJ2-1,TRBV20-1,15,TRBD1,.,CSVLDRERVGNEQFF,TGCAGTGTCCTTGACAGGGAGCGAGTGGGGAATGAGCAGTTCTTC
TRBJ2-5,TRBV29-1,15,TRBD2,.,CSVDPTSGRNNEQYF,TGCAGCGTTGACCCGACTAGCGGGCGGAACAATGAGCAGTACTTC
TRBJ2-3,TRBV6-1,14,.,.,CASMTNGYTDTQYF,TGTGCCAGCATGACTAATGGTTATACAGATACGCAGTATTTT
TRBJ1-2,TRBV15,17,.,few,CATSSGGVDRTLYGYTF,TGTGCCACCAGCAGTGGGGGTGTGGACAGAACTCTCTATGGCTACACCTTC
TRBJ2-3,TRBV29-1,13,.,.,CSAEGPAGRDAYF,TGCAGCGCCGAAGGTCCCGCGGGCAGAGACGCGTATTTT
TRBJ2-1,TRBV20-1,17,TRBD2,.,CSAPSLLAGGLYNEQFF,TGCAGTGCTCCCTCACTTCTTGCGGGAGGGCTCTACAATGAGCAGTTCTTC
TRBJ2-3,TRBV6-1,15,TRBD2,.,CASSEGTSGRRTQYF,TGTGCCAGCAGTGAAGGGACTAGCGGGAGGAGAACGCAGTATTTT
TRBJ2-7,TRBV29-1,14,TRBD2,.,CSVGTSGNTYEQYF,TGCAGCGTTGGGACTAGCGGGAACACCTACGAGCAGTACTTC
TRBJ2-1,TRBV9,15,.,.,CASSEGPVGIREQFF,TGTGCCAGCAGCGAGGGACCCGTCGGCATTAGGGAGCAGTTCTTC
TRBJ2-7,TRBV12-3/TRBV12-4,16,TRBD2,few,CASSPQGRGGSYEQYF,TGTGCCAGCAGCCCCCAGGGTCGCGGGGGTTCCTACGAGCAGTACTTC
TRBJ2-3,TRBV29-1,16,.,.,CSAGGRGRRETDTQYF,TGCAGCGCCGGCGGCAGGGGCCGTAGGGAGACAGATACGCAGTATTTT
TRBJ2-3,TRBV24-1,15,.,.,CATSDRGTPLDTQYF,TGTGCCACCAGTGATCGAGGGACACCGTTGGATACGCAGTATTTT
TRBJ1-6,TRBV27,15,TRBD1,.,CASSFAGQGGRPLHF,TGTGCCAGCAGTTTCGCGGGACAGGGAGGTCGGCCCCTCCACTTT
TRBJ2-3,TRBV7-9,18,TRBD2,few,CASSLRVFAGGNTDTQYF,TGTGCCAGCAGCTTACGAGTGTTTGCGGGGGGGAACACAGATACGCAGTATTTT
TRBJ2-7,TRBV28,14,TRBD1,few,CASHQGDRTYEQYF,TGTGCCAGCCACCAGGGGGATCGAACCTACGAGCAGTACTTC
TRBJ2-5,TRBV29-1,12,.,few,CSGDRLQETQYF,TGCAGCGGGGACCGCCTCCAAGAGACCCAGTACTTC
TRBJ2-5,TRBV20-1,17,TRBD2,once,CSTRDLKGLAGEGTQYF,TGCAGTACTAGAGATCTTAAGGGACTAGCGGGCGAGGGGACCCAGTACTTC
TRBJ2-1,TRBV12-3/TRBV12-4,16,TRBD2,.,CASSFLAGGPPNEQFF,TGTGCCAGCAGTTTCCTAGCGGGAGGGCCGCCCAATGAGCAGTTCTTC
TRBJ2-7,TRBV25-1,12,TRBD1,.,CATKGQVYEQYF,TGTGCCACCAAGGGACAGGTCTACGAGCAGTACTTC
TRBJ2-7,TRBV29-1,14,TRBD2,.,CSVPSAGGSYEQYF,TGCAGCGTTCCCAGCGCGGGAGGTTCCTACGAGCAGTACTTC
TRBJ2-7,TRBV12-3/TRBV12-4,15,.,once,CASSRRRQASYEQYF,TGTGCCAGCAGTCGCAGGCGACAGGCCTCCTACGAGCAGTACTTC
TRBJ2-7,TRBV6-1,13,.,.,CASGRQIAYEQYF,TGTGCCAGCGGCCGACAGATCGCCTACGAGCAGTACTTC
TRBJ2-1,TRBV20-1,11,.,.,CSAPREGEQFF,TGCAGTGCTCCTCGAGAGGGTGAGCAGTTCTTC
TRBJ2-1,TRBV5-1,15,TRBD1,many,CASSPDRADYNEQFF,TGCGCCAGCAGCCCCGACAGGGCTGACTACAATGAGCAGTTCTTC
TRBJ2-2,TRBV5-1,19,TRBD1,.,CARATGERGRTVNTGELFF,TGCGCCAGGGCGACAGGGGAAAGGGGAAGGACGGTCAACACCGGGGAGCTGTTTTTT
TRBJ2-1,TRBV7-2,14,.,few,CASSLRTDLNEQFF,TGTGCCAGCAGCCTAAGGACAGACCTAAATGAGCAGTTCTTC
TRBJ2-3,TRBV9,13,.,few,CASSVGPPDTQYF,TGTGCCAGCAGCGTAGGCCCACCTGATACGCAGTATTTT
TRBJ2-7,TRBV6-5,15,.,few,CASSADRLSSYEQYF,TGTGCCAGCTCAGCGGATAGGCTGTCCTCCTACGAGCAGTACTTC
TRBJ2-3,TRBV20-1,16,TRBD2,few,CSASSSGTSFTDTQYF,TGCAGTGCTAGTTCCTCCGGGACTAGCTTCACAGATACGCAGTATTTT
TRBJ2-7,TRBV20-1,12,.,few,CSAPDKSYEQYF,TGCAGTGCCCCCGACAAGTCCTACGAGCAGTACTTC
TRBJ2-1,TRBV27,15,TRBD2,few,CASSPRRREGDEQFF,TGTGCCAGCAGTCCTCGTAGGCGGGAGGGAGATGAGCAGTTCTTC
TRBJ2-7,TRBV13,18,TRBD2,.,CASSFPTGGTSATYEQYF,TGTGCCAGCAGCTTTCCCACAGGGGGGACTAGCGCTACCTACGAGCAGTACTTC
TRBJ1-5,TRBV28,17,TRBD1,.,CASSFPGTGMSNQPQHF,TGTGCCAGCAGTTTTCCCGGGACAGGGATGAGCAATCAGCCCCAGCATTTT
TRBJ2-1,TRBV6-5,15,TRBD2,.,CASSKTGTMYNEQFF,TGTGCCAGCAGTAAGACCGGGACTATGTACAATGAGCAGTTCTTC
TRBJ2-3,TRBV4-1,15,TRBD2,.,CASSPGLAVPRYAYF,TGCGCCAGCAGCCCGGGACTAGCGGTCCCCAGATACGCGTATTTT
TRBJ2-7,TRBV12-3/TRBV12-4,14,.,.,CASSLAGVQGEQYF,TGTGCCAGCAGTTTAGCAGGCGTACAGGGCGAGCAGTACTTC
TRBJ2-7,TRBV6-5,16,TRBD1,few,CASRVPTGGSTYEQYF,TGTGCCAGCAGAGTCCCTACAGGGGGGTCCACCTACGAGCAGTACTTC
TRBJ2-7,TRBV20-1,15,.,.,CSARDEAGGSYEQYF,TGCAGTGCTAGAGATGAGGCAGGCGGATCCTACGAGCAGTACTTC
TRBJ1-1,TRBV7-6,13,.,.,CASSLGQGLQAFF,TGTGCCAGCAGCTTAGGTCAGGGGCTACAAGCTTTCTTT
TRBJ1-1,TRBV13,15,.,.,CASSRGGSMNTEAFF,TGTGCCAGCAGCCGGGGGGGATCAATGAACACTGAAGCTTTCTTT
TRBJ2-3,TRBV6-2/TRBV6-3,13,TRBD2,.,CASSKRDHRDAYF,TGTGCCAGCAGCAAGCGGGACCACAGAGACGCGTATTTT
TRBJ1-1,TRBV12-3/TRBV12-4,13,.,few,CASRLTGRTEAFF,TGTGCCAGCAGGCTTACAGGGCGGACTGAAGCTTTCTTT
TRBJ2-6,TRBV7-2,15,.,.,CASSPYGSGANVLTF,TGTGCCAGCAGCCCATACGGCTCTGGGGCCAACGTCCTGACTTTC
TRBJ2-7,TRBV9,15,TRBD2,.,CVSSAGTSGTHEQYF,TGTGTCAGCAGCGCAGGGACTAGCGGGACCCACGAGCAGTACTTC
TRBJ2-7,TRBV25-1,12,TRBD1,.,CATRQGRYEQYF,TGTGCCACCCGACAGGGACGCTACGAGCAGTACTTC
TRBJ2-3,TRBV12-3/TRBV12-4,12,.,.,CASSGTADTQYF,TGTGCCAGCAGTGGGACGGCAGATACGCAGTATTTT
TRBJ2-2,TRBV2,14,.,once,CASRWGANTGELFF,TGCGCCAGCCGTTGGGGGGCGAACACCGGGGAGCTGTTTTTT
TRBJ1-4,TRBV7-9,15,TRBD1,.,CASSPDRGSIEKLFF,TGTGCCAGCAGCCCAGACAGGGGTTCTATTGAAAAACTGTTTTTT
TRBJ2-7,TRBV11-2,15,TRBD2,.,CASSRKAGAFDEQYF,TGTGCCAGCAGTCGAAAAGCGGGAGCTTTCGACGAGCAGTACTTC
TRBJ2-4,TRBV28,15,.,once,CASNKDFSGKNIQYF,TGTGCCAGCAACAAGGACTTTAGCGGCAAAAACATTCAGTACTTC